This paragraph covers one T cell receptor (beta chain) sequence. Its target is not known. This sample is part of a study of cytomegalovirus exposure and HLA in healthy donors. Overall study: Out of around 360 genotyped donors, around 80% belonged to the Caucasian-associated ancestry cluster.

Study outcomes and limitations: Some V segments could not be told apart, so they were left out, TRBV6-2 and TRBV6-3 among them. According to reports, the classifier identified cytomegalovirus status with high specificity and sensitivity. Donors were assumed by presence/absence analyses to have roughly uniform sequencing depth.

In the PCR, 60 Vbeta and 13 Jbeta primers were used. Profiled with immunoSEQ multiplex PCR; TCRdb holds only in-frame clones, not every one. The table has approximately 180,000 clones, more than 85% seen once. CDR3 length equals 13 residues. J is TRBJ2-7 and V is TRBV7-5; the D call in the table, TRBD2, was not verified against the DNA. TRBV7-5 is a pseudogene. Sequencing was carried out using PBMCs. The TCR originated in a woman between 18 and 30 years old in good health and CMV-seronegative. This CDR3 is CASSPSSSGEQYF. The CDR3 DNA reads as TGTGCCAGCAGCCCTTCTTCTAGCGGCGAGCAGTACTTC.